A single sample gave rise to the 27 T cell receptor beta chains below, sequenced in a study of graft-versus-host responses after intestinal transplantation. The method was immunoSEQ multiplex PCR; TCRdb's version includes in-frame clones alone and lacks a portion of them. Of roughly 110,000 clones listed, approximately 90% are singletons. No antigen has been identified for these receptors. The specimen comprised unstimulated CD4+ T cells sorted from spleen or lymph node cells, sampled before transplant. The receptor source for this set is a human donor who was the organ donor for an intestinal transplant.

V usage is TRBV19 and J usage is TRBJ2-2; 9 nucleotides align to TRBD2. The trim removed 10 bases at V and 1 base at J, leaving 7 bases unmatched. Germline CDR1 and CDR2: LNHDA and SQIVND (reference sequence). The CDR3 contains 15 residues. The CDR3 reads CATQRTSVNTGELFF. In DNA form, the CDR3 reads TGTGCCACCCAACGGACTAGCGTGAACACCGGGGAGCTGTTTTTT.

The chain recombines TRBV30 with TRBJ1-3, with D unclear. Germline V gene lookup returns CDR1 GTSNPN and CDR2 SVGIG (reference sequence). V was clipped by 2 bases and J by 0 bases, with 8 bases between them. This CDR3 is built from 14 residues. The CDR3 sequence: CAWSPLSSGNTIYF. As DNA, the CDR3 is TGTGCCTGGAGTCCACTAAGCTCTGGAAACACCATATATTTT.

The chain uses TRBV9 and TRBJ2-3, with TRBD2 as a possible D gene (5 bases). Germline V lookup: CDR1 SGDLS, CDR2 YYNGEE. Trimming took off 0 bases at V and 0 bases at J, with 11 bases between the two ends. CDR3 size: 16 residues. This chain's CDR3 is CASSVGSGSSTDTQYF. The CDR3 nucleotides are TGTGCCAGCAGCGTAGGGAGCGGAAGTAGCACAGATACGCAGTATTTT.

This clone was seen a few times. The chain combines TRBV28 with TRBJ2-1; D gene unclear. CDR1 and CDR2 from the germline V gene are MDHEN and SYDVKM. The ends were cut back, 4 bases at V and 3 bases at J, with 16 bases in the middle. The CDR3 has 16 amino acids. Here the CDR3 DNA reads TGTGCCAGCAGTTCCTCGAAGCAGTCCCTCTACAATGAGCAGTTCTTC. This codes for CASSSSKQSLYNEQFF.

The chain links TRBV30 to TRBJ2-3; 14 bases fit TRBD2. The germline V gene encodes CDR1 GTSNPN and CDR2 SVGIG (reference sequence). V trimming: 8 bases; J trimming: 2 bases; junction bases outside the gene matches: 12. CDR3 length: 17 amino acids. CDR3 amino acids: CAGTSGRLGLNTDTQYF. In DNA form, the CDR3 reads TGTGCCGGGACTAGCGGGAGATTGGGGCTTAACACAGATACGCAGTATTTT.

V and J are TRBV6-5 and TRBJ2-5; D might be TRBD2 (5 bases). The CDR3 runs to 14 residues. The V gene's germline CDR1 is MNHEY and CDR2 SVGAGI. V lost 5 bases, J lost 4 bases, and 14 bases lay in between. The CDR3 sequence: CASSAGVERETQYF. The CDR3 DNA is TGTGCCAGCAGTGCCGGGGTTGAGCGAGAGACCCAGTACTTC.

The V gene is TRBV30, the J gene TRBJ1-3; the D gene is possibly TRBD1 (6 bases). Trimming cost V 6 bases and J 7 bases, with 19 bases left between them. This CDR3 comprises 14 residues. Germline CDR1 GTSNPN, CDR2 SVGIG (reference sequence). The CDR3 reads CACHSWGAVNTIYF. The DNA for the CDR3 is TGTGCCTGCCATTCATGGGGGGCAGTGAACACCATATATTTT.

The chain recombines TRBV19 with TRBJ2-1, with TRBD2 identical over 10 bases. Per the germline V gene, CDR1 is LNHDA and CDR2 is SQIVND (reference sequence). V gave up 3 bases and J gave up 5 bases; unmatched junction bases: 4. This CDR3 spans 15 amino acids. The CDR3 region is CASSILAGGNNEQFF. The DNA for the CDR3 is TGTGCCAGTAGTATCTTAGCGGGAGGAAACAATGAGCAGTTCTTC.

This clone was recorded a few times. The V call is TRBV10-2, the J call TRBJ1-5; TRBD1 is a possible D gene (5 bases). The CDR3 contains 14 residues. Germline V gene data show CDR1 as WSHSY and CDR2 as SAAADI. Trimming left V 6 bases short and J 6 bases short, with 15 bases between. This CDR3 is CASRGEGWTQPQHF. The CDR3 DNA sequence: TGCGCCAGCAGGGGGGAGGGATGGACTCAGCCCCAGCATTTT.

This chain joins TRBV6-5 and TRBJ2-7; 10 nucleotides line up with TRBD2. V trimming: 5 bases; J trimming: 2 bases; junction bases outside the gene matches: 3. Germline lookup yields CDR1 MNHEY and CDR2 SVGAGI. The CDR3 consists of 14 residues. The CDR3 sequence: CASSTGLAAYEQYF. The DNA of the CDR3 is TGTGCCAGCAGTACCGGACTAGCGGCCTACGAGCAGTACTTC.

The chain is built from TRBV7-3 and TRBJ2-2; TRBD1 matches 8 bases. The germline V gene encodes CDR1 SGHTA and CDR2 FQGTGA. V dropped 5 bases and J dropped 4; count of bases not matched to a gene: 6. The CDR3 totals 15 residues. This CDR3 reads CASSLRTGSTGELFF. The CDR3 DNA sequence: TGTGCCAGCAGCCTCCGGACAGGGAGCACCGGGGAGCTGTTTTTT.

J is TRBJ2-7 and V is TRBV27; TRBD1 or TRBD2 may be the D gene (5 bases each). The V gene lost 5 bases and the J gene lost 2 bases, with 22 bases spanning the gap. This CDR3 region has 17 residues. Germline-derived CDR1 and CDR2 are MNHEY and SMNVEV (reference sequence). The chain's CDR3 is CASSPYAGTPDPYEQYF. DNA for the CDR3: TGTGCCAGCAGTCCCTACGCCGGGACCCCGGACCCCTACGAGCAGTACTTC.

This chain joins TRBV6-5 and TRBJ2-5, with D perhaps matching TRBD2 (6 bases). The germline V gene encodes CDR1 MNHEY and CDR2 SVGAGI. The V end lost 7 bases, the J end lost 5 bases, and 20 bases lay between the germline ends. The CDR3 extends over 15 amino acids. The CDR3 loop reads CASTSVRGRKETQYF. The CDR3 bases are TGTGCCAGCACCTCGGTACGGGGGAGAAAGGAGACCCAGTACTTC.

The V call is TRBV6-1, the J call TRBJ2-3; D is possibly TRBD1 or TRBD2 (5 bases each). The V and J ends lost 3 bases and 10 bases respectively, with 14 bases between them. CDR3 length: 13 amino acids. In germline, CDR1 is MNHNS, CDR2 SASEGT. CDR3 amino acids: CASSDRDRQAQYF. The DNA of the CDR3 is TGTGCCAGCAGTGATCGGGACCGACAAGCGCAGTATTTT.

This rearrangement joins TRBV19 to TRBJ2-1, with TRBD1 identical over 10 bases. V shed 7 bases, J shed 5 bases, and the junction held 5 bases outside the gene matches. CDR3 length: 14 amino acids. Germline loops: CDR1 LNHDA, CDR2 SQIVND (reference sequence). The CDR3 here is CASTDRGLDNEQFF. CDR3 coding DNA: TGTGCCAGTACCGACAGGGGGCTAGACAATGAGCAGTTCTTC.

This chain joins TRBV11-2 and TRBJ2-5; TRBD2 agrees at 7 bases. CDR3 length: 14 amino acids. Trimming at V came to 2 bases and at J to 4 bases, leaving 4 bases not matched to a gene. The germline V gene has CDR1 SGHAT and CDR2 FQNNGV. CDR3 residues: CASSLSGGRETQYF. CDR3 DNA: TGTGCCAGCAGCTTATCGGGGGGACGAGAGACCCAGTACTTC.

This clone was picked up one time. The chain has TRBV30 and TRBJ2-3, with D maybe TRBD2 (5 bases). Germline CDR1 reads GTSNPN; CDR2 reads SVGIG (reference sequence). The V gene lost 0 bases and the J gene lost 1 base, with 14 bases spanning the gap. The CDR3 covers 16 residues. CDR3 DNA: TGTGCCTGGAGTGTACTAGGGCCCGGTGGCACAGATACGCAGTATTTT. Its translation: CAWSVLGPGGTDTQYF.

This chain joins TRBV30 and TRBJ2-3, with 8 bases fitting TRBD2. The J segment lost 8 bases and the V segment lost 1 base, leaving 35 bases of the junction unmatched. CDR1 is GTSNPN, CDR2 SVGIG, per germline (reference sequence). This CDR3 is 23 amino acids long. The CDR3 sequence: CAWSGTALNGTRGMTVPMGTQYF. The CDR3 coding sequence is TGTGCCTGGAGTGGTACGGCCCTTAACGGGACTAGAGGAATGACGGTACCAATGGGTACGCAGTATTTT.

The chain recombines TRBV5-4 with TRBJ2-5, with D uncertain. The CDR3 totals 14 residues. Germline V gene data show CDR1 as SGHNT and CDR2 as YYREEE (reference sequence). With 4 bases removed from V and 4 bases from J, the gap between germline ends came to 14 bases. The CDR3 spells CASSAGRSTETQYF. As DNA, the CDR3 is TGTGCCAGCAGCGCCGGACGCAGCACAGAGACCCAGTACTTC.

The chain links TRBV11-2 to TRBJ2-1, with D maybe TRBD2 (5 bases). The CDR3 runs to 14 residues. V dropped 3 bases and J dropped 7 bases, with 13 bases sitting between them. The germline gives CDR1 SGHAT, CDR2 FQNNGV. The CDR3 here is CASSFSRTQNEQFF. CDR3 DNA sequence: TGTGCCAGCAGCTTTTCCCGGACTCAAAATGAGCAGTTCTTC.

V gene TRBV7-8 combines with J gene TRBJ2-7, with 11 bases fitting TRBD1. Germline V gene data show CDR1 as SGHVS and CDR2 as FQNEAQ. The CDR3 totals 17 residues. V was pared by 1 base and J by 5 bases, with 10 bases of the junction left unmatched. CDR3 DNA sequence: TGTGCCAGCAGCTTAGGCGTAACGGGACAGGGGGGGCACGAGCAGTACTTC. Translated: CASSLGVTGQGGHEQYF.

This clone was counted a single time. V usage is TRBV6-1 and J usage is TRBJ2-7; 11 positions match TRBD2. The CDR3 is 15 residues long. Germline V gene lookup returns CDR1 MNHNS and CDR2 SASEGT. J lost 4 bases, V lost 6 bases, and 8 bases had no gene match. For the CDR3, the DNA is TGTGCCAGCAGGGTGGGCCTAGCGGGAGGATACGAGCAGTACTTC. It yields the protein CASRVGLAGGYEQYF.

The chain links TRBV4-2 to TRBJ2-5; TRBD2 might be the D (5 bases). V dropped 1 base and J dropped 5 bases, with 14 bases sitting between them. The CDR3 covers 15 residues. Germline V lookup: CDR1 LGHNA, CDR2 YNFKEQ. CDR3 region: CASSQGRESSETQYF. CDR3 nucleotides: TGTGCCAGCAGCCAAGGACGGGAAAGTTCGGAGACCCAGTACTTC.

The J gene is TRBJ2-7, the V gene TRBV6-6, with D tentatively TRBD1 (6 bases). Trimming shortened V by 6 bases and J by 5 bases, and 20 bases separated the two germline ends. The CDR3 sequence is 15 residues long. From germline, CDR1 is MNHNY and CDR2 SVGAGI (reference sequence). The CDR3: CASRYAGTPKDEQYF. CDR3 DNA sequence: TGTGCCAGCAGGTACGCCGGGACACCAAAGGACGAGCAGTACTTC.

The chain combines TRBV5-6 with TRBJ1-2, with D hard to call. CDR1 is SGHDT and CDR2 is YYEEEE in the germline V gene. There are 17 residues in the CDR3. The V gene lost 0 bases and the J gene lost 4 bases, with 19 bases spanning the gap. Here the CDR3 reads CASSLGPTFSSFYGYTF. CDR3 in DNA: TGTGCCAGCAGCTTGGGGCCTACCTTCTCCTCCTTCTATGGCTACACCTTC. Together with reference TRBV5-6 and TRBJ1-2, the CDR3 gives the full variable domain: DAGVTQSPTHLIKTRGQQVTLRCSPKSGHDTVSWYQQALGQGPQFIFQYYEEEERQRGNFPDRFSGHQFPNYSSELNVNALLLGDSALYLCASSLGPTFSSFYGYTFGSGTRLTVV.

V is TRBV5-1 and J is TRBJ1-2; the D gene is possibly TRBD1 (6 bases). CDR3 length equals 16 residues. Trimming removed 4 bases at V and 0 bases at J, with 16 bases between. Germline lookup yields CDR1 SGHRS and CDR2 YFSETQ. The CDR3 coding sequence is TGCGCCAGCAGCAGAGAAACAGGGTACGCTAACTATGGCTACACCTTC. Encoded protein: CASSRETGYANYGYTF.

V usage is TRBV6-4 and J usage is TRBJ1-1, with D possibly matching TRBD1 (6 bases). Germline CDR1 MRHNA, CDR2 SNTAGT. The CDR3 is 13 residues long. V was pared by 3 bases and J by 2 bases, with 7 bases between. The CDR3 loop reads CASSEDRNTEAFF. The CDR3 DNA reads as TGTGCCAGCAGTGAGGACAGAAACACTGAAGCTTTCTTT.